This TCR beta chain came from a study of T-cell memory formation after mild COVID-19 (dated by TCRdb to about 2021). For the study in its entirety: TCR sequence clusters from the two donors were found to be largely donor specific. In a couple of donors, T-cell clones that expanded and contracted after mild COVID-19 were followed by sequencing TCRalpha and TCRbeta repertoires longitudinally. Two young, previously healthy adult volunteers, one female and one male, were included in the cohort. Beyond this particular receptor, the publication reports: The study covered only a couple of mild cases, and larger cohorts including severe cases with pre-infection samples were considered necessary. Contracting CD4+ clones were found mainly in CM and EM memory subsets, while CD8+ clones were enriched in EMRA. The second-wave clones that peaked on day 37 were not confirmed to be SARS-CoV-2 specific. Some responding clones were detected in pre-infection memory, which suggested that pre-existing cross-reactive memory T cells had joined the SARS-CoV-2 response. Balanced CD4/CD8 phenotypes were observed for clones contracting from day 15 to 85, whereas a bias towards CD4+ was observed for a second wave of clones expanding from day 15 to 37.

Per the germline V gene, SGHTA is the CDR1 and FQGTGA is the CDR2. V loses 3 bases at its end and J loses 6 bases; junction bases beyond the gene matches: 10. Measured from the cysteine to the phenylalanine, the CDR3 is 16 residues long. Kept here is only the CDR3 DNA, which spans 48 bases and is read in frame from base 1. Ficoll-Paque density gradient centrifugation was used to isolate PBMCs. The listed sequencing device is Illumina NovaSeq 6000. Using 5'RACE with constant-segment primers, TCRalpha and TCRbeta cDNA libraries were constructed, with sample barcodes and unique molecular identifiers added in the process. Trizol reagent was used to extract RNA from every sample. Libraries were amplified in two PCR steps, with a second sample barcode and Illumina TruSeq adapters added in the second step. Sequencing of the libraries was done on an Illumina NovaSeq, producing 2 x 150 bp paired-end reads. Per the original workflow: With migec v1.2.7, reads were demultiplexed and then collapsed into UMI-guided consensus sequences. Using mixcr v2.1.11, UMI consensuses were aligned to TRA and TRB V and J templates and then assembled into clonotypes. A clonotype was counted as expanded or contracted only when both edgeR and NoisET called the clonotype significant, with the noise models trained on biological replicates. For edgeR calls, a false discovery rate-adjusted p below 0.01 and a log2 fold-change threshold of 1 were applied. As an exploratory analysis of dynamics, max-normalized trajectories of the 1000 most abundant clonotypes were examined by PCA with hierarchical clustering. Each responding clone was given a CD4 or CD8 phenotype based on the CD4+ and CD8+ repertoires, which had been sequenced separately. Using fastp at Q25 and MiXCR, TCRdb reprocessed the public reads and kept productive beta chains. Each record represents a unique CDR3 protein, reported with the most common genes and DNA among its rows. The V and J calls and clone size are TCRdb's, not the authors'. The sample contains 300,000 to 400,000 distinct CDR3 sequences, 25% to 30% of them found a single time. The ten biggest clones cover 13% of the sample.

This clonotype was counted between two and nine times. This receptor's antigen is unknown. Base qualities were left out, and no much larger clone turns up one base away. The sequence derives from an adult woman who had mild COVID-19 (a few samples of this study predate the infection). The sample titles of this study are shuffled in the database, so cell type and time point are left out; the donor was told from shared clones. The sample was PBMCs or a T cell subset sorted from them (not recorded which). This sequence uses TRBV7-3 and TRBJ1-2, and 10 junctional nucleotides match TRBD1. The DNA is as follows: TGTGCCAGCAGCTTGAGAGGAGACAGGGGGCCGAATGGCTACACCTTC. It translates to CASSLRGDRGPNGYTF.